This T cell receptor (beta chain) was sequenced in a study of Ad26.COV2.S vaccination and SARS-CoV-2 variants. Whole-study results and caveats: For non-spike TCRs, breadth in vaccine recipients resembled that in placebo recipients. Recipients given vaccine exceeded placebo recipients in spike-specific TCR breadth.

Points on this clone: Its target is not known.

Germline trimming cut 4 bases from V and 7 bases from J; bases unmatched to any gene: 4. Germline assignment: CDR1 SNHLY and CDR2 FYNNEI. The CDR3 runs to 13 residues. Libraries were prepared by immunoSEQ multiplex PCR; TCRdb keeps only in-frame clonotypes and omits some of them. The sample holds about 350,000 clones, 92% seen once. The V gene is TRBV2, the J gene TRBJ1-2, with 9 nucleotides matching TRBD1. This sample comprised peripheral blood, obtained after recovery from COVID-19. This receptor was taken from a human donor who had recovered from COVID-19. CDR3 in amino acids: CASSGGTGSGYTF. CDR3 coding DNA: TGTGCCAGCAGTGGAGGGACAGGGTCTGGCTACACCTTC.